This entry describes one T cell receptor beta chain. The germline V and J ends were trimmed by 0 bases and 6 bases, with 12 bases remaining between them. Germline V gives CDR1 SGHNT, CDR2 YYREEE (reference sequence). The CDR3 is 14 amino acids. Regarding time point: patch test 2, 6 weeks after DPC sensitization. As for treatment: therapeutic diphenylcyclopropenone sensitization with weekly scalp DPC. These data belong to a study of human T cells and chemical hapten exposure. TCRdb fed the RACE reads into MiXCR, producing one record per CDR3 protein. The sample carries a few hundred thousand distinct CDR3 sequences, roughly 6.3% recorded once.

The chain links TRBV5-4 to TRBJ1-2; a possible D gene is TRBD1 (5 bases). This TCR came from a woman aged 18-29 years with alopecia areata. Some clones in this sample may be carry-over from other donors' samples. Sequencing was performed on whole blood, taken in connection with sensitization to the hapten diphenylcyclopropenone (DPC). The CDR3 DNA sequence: TGTGCCAGCAGCTTGGGGGCCGGGACGGATGGCTACACCTTC. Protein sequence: CASSLGAGTDGYTF. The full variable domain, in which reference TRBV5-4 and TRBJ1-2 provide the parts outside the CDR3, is ETGVTQSPTHLIKTRGQQVTLRCSSQSGHNTVSWYQQALGQGPQFIFQYYREEENGRGNFPPRFSGLQFPNYSSELNVNALELDDSALYLCASSLGAGTDGYTFGSGTRLTVV.